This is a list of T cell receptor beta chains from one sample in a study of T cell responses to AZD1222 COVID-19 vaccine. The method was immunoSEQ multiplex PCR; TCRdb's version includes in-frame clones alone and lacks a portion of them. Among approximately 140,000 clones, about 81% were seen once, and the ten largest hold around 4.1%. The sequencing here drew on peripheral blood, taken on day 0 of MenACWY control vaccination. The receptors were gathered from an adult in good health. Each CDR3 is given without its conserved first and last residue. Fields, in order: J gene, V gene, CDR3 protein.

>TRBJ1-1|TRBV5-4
ASRPALPGTEAF
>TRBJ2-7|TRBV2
ASSERAGGPYEQY
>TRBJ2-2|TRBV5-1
ASSLWGENTGELF
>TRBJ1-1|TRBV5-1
ASSLARDRGNTEAF
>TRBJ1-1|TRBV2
ASSGLRAEAF
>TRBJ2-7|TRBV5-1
ASSLGGGVYEQY
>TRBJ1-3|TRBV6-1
ASSEARGGQARFSGNTIY
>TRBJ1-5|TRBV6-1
ASSELVGQPQH
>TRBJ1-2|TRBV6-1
ASSDVTENYGYT
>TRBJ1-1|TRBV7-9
ASSSRGMGNTEAF
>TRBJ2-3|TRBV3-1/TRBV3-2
ASSRGGSADTQY
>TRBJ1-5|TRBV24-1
ATGSMEPQH
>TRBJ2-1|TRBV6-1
ASSEVGRTNEQF
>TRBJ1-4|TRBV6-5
ASSYLQGREKLF
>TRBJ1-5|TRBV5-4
ASPHTQKSNQPQH
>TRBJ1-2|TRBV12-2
ASRPYYLPLKGVWENYGYT
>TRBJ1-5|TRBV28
ASRSADSSNQPQH
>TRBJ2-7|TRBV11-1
ASSPRTGRIYEQY
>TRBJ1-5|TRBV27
ASSLTPEGAQH
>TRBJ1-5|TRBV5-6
ASSLQGNQPQH
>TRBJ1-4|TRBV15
ATSRDVGGGTEKLF
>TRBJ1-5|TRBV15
ATRLGVNQPQH
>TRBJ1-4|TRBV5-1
ASSLDDFEKLF
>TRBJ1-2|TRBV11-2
ASSLAGLALEGYT
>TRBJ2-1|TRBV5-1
ASSLVWPNEQF
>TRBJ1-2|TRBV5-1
ASSLDQGDYGYT
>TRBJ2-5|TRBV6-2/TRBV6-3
ASSYSVVSGGETQY
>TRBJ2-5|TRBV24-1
ATSDRSGTQETQY
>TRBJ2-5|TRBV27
ASSSHRVQETQY
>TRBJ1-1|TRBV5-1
ASSFEGNTEAF
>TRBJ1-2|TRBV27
ASSPRTGLRSGYT
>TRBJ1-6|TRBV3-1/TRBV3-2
ASSPGQLGSSYNSPLH
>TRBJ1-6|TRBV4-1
ASSQALGGQGATSPLH
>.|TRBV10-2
ASRDTPIQRGGRETQY
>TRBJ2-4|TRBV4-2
ASSQDQGGTSGAKNIQY
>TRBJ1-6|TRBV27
ASSPLPQGPRQPLH
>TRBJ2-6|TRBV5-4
ASSLGVNLGVSGANVLT
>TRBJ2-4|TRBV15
ATSAPGQLLKNIQY
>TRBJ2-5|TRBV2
ASSGDEGLGTQY
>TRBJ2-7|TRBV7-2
ASSFWSGRGAYEQY
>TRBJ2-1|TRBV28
ASSSPPTGARSYNEQF
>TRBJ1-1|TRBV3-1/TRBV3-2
ASSQDRGINTEAF
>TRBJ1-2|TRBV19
ASLQSGVNYGYT
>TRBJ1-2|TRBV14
ASSRRTGGFSYGYT
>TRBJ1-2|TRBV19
ASRVGSTLSYGYT
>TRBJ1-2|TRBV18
ASSTARVVYGYT
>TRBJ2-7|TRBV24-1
ATSIQNPRQY
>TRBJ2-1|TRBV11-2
ASSLSVSSYNEQF
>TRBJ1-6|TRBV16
ASSGDRSSPLH
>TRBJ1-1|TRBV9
ASSAEANTEAF
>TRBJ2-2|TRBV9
ASSVQGSATGELF
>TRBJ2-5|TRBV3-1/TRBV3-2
ASSHPDRVQETQY